This T cell receptor (beta chain) was profiled in a study of spatial heterogeneity in lung cancer. General study points: It was found that expanded intratumoral alpha and beta TCR counts tracked tumor mutation counts.

As for time point: sample taken at primary tumor resection. TCRdb re-called the 5' RACE reads with MiXCR, one entry per CDR3 protein. The table shows 9,500 to 12,000 distinct CDR3 sequences, with roughly 8% occurring only once. This CDR3 contains 12 residues. Losses at the gene ends were 2 bases for V and 14 bases for J; bases not matched to a gene: 5. Germline V gene data show CDR1 as SGHDT and CDR2 as YYEEEE. There are many counts of this clonotype. Antigen specificity is unknown. The chain couples TRBV5-6 to TRBJ2-3, with TRBD2 matching over 10 bases. Sequences were derived from lung tumor tissue, sampled at surgery. This TCR was sampled from a female donor with early-stage non-small cell lung cancer. This chain's CDR3 is CASSFTSGVVYF. The CDR3 DNA reads as TGTGCCAGCAGCTTTACTAGCGGGGTCGTGTATTTT.